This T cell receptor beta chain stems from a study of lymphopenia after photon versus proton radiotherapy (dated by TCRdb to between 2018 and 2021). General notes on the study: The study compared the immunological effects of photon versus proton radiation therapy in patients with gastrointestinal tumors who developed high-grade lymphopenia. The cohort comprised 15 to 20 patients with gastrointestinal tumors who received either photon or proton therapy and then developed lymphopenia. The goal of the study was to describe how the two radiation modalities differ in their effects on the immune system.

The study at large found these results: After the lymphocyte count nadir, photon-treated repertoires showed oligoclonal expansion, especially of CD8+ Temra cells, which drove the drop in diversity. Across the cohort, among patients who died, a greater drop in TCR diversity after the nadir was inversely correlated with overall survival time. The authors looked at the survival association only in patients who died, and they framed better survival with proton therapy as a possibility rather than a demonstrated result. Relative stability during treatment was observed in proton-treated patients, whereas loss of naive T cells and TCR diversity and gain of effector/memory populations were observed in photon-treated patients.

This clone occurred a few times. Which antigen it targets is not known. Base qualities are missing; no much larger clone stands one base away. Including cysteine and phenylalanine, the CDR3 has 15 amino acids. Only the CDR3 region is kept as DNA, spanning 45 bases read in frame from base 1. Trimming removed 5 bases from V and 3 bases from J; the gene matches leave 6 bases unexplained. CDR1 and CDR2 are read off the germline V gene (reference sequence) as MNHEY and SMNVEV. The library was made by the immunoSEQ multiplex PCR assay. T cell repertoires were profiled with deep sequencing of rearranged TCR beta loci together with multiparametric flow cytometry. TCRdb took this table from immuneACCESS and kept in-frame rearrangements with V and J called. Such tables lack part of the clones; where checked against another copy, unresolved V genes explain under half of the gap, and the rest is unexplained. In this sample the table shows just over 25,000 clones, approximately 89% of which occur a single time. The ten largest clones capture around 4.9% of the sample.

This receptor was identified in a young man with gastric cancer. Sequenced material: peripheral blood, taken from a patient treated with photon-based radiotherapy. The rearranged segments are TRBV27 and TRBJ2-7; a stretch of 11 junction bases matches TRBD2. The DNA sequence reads TGTGCCAGCAGTGTCTCAACTAGCGGGGGCTACGAGCAGTACTTC. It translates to CASSVSTSGGYEQYF.